A single sample gave rise to the 24 T cell receptor beta chains below, sequenced in a study of T cell responses to AZD1222 COVID-19 vaccine. Sequencing used immunoSEQ multiplex PCR; TCRdb keeps in-frame clones, though not all of them. Of fewer than 110,000 clones listed, under 95% are singletons. Here the sequenced sample was peripheral blood, taken on day 0 of AZD1222 vaccination. The receptors stem from an adult in good health.

This clone occurred once. This sequence joins TRBV13 and TRBJ1-1; D might be TRBD1 (5 bases). CDR1 is PRHDT, CDR2 FYEKMQ, per germline (reference sequence). This CDR3 comprises 16 residues. V lost 10 bases and J lost 3, with 24 bases in between. CDR3 nucleotide sequence: TGTGCCACCTCGGATAGAGGGGAGCGAAGGGACACTGAAGCTTTCTTT. Encoded protein: CATSDRGERRDTEAFF.

The V and J genes are TRBV5-6 and TRBJ2-5; TRBD1 is a possible D gene (7 bases). Germline loops: CDR1 SGHDT, CDR2 YYEEEE. The V and J ends lost 4 bases and 5 bases respectively, with 18 bases between them. The CDR3 has 15 residues. CDR3 nucleotide sequence: TGTGCCAGCAGCCGACCCGACAGGGAGGATGAGACCCAGTACTTC. Its protein product is CASSRPDREDETQYF.

The gene calls are TRBV10-2 and TRBJ2-3; D remains ambiguous. The CDR3 loop spans 13 amino acids. Trimming stripped 1 base from V and 6 bases from J, with 8 bases between. Germline V gene data show CDR1 as WSHSY and CDR2 as SAAADI. CDR3 sequence (DNA): TGCGCCAGCAGTGAGTTCCCTAGGGATACGCAGTATTTT. Translation: CASSEFPRDTQYF.

As concerns this clone: One end of the junction varies from germline; a read error may be responsible. The genes are TRBV13 and TRBJ2-1; D gene ambiguous. CDR1 is PRHDT, CDR2 FYEKMQ, per germline (reference sequence). The CDR3 is 12 residues long. CDR3 bases: TGTGTCAGCAGCTCCACATACAATGAGCAGTTCTTC. It codes for CVSSSTYNEQFF.

The rearrangement joins TRBV7-8 to TRBJ1-5, with D possibly matching TRBD1 (5 bases). V was cut by 4 bases and J by 1 base, with 14 bases left in between. CDR3 length: 16 residues. CDR1 and CDR2 (germline): SGHVS, FQNEAQ. In DNA, the CDR3 is TGTGCCAGCAGCTCCGGGGCCCCCCAGAGCAATCAGCCCCAGCATTTT. Amino acids: CASSSGAPQSNQPQHF.

The V gene is TRBV25-1, the J gene TRBJ1-4; 7 bases match TRBD1. Germline V gives CDR1 MGHDK, CDR2 SYGVNS. The CDR3 contains 17 residues. The V segment lost 2 bases and the J segment 13 bases; nucleotides outside the gene matches: 19. The CDR3 nucleotides read TGTGCCAGCAGTGAAGTTCCGGAGGGGGCGGTGATCCATAGACTGTTTTTT. Encoded protein: CASSEVPEGAVIHRLFF.

The count of this clone is one. The junction and the germline gene differ at one end; a read error may be behind it. This chain joins TRBV7-2 and TRBJ1-2; 11 bases are shared with TRBD1. Germline CDR1 SGHTA, CDR2 FQGNSA. This CDR3 has 12 amino acids. CDR3 coding DNA: TGTGCCAGCAGGGGACAGGGGGGATTTTGGGCCTTC. Protein: CASRGQGGFWAF.

The rearrangement links TRBV4-1 to TRBJ1-1; D ambiguous. The CDR3 has 16 amino acids. Per the germline V gene, CDR1 is MGHRA and CDR2 is YSYEKL. Deletions cut 1 base from V and 0 bases from J, with 12 bases between. This CDR3 reads CASSQVNSKLNTEAFF. Written as DNA, the CDR3 is TGCGCCAGCAGCCAAGTCAACAGTAAGTTGAACACTGAAGCTTTCTTT.

The chain carries TRBV19 and TRBJ1-5; D might be TRBD1 (6 bases). The V gene's germline CDR1 is LNHDA and CDR2 SQIVND (reference sequence). The CDR3 spans 15 residues. V lost 4 bases to trimming and J lost 1 base, with 11 bases between them. The CDR3 reads CASSNTGYSNQPQHF. Written as DNA, the CDR3 is TGTGCCAGTAGTAATACAGGGTACAGCAATCAGCCCCAGCATTTT.

The rearrangement uses TRBV5-8 and TRBJ1-4, with D perhaps TRBD1 (6 bases). Germline lookup yields CDR1 SGHTS and CDR2 YDEGEE. The CDR3 has 13 residues. V was cut by 1 base and J by 11 bases, with 12 bases left in between. Here the CDR3 reads CASSLRGAGKLFF. For the CDR3, the DNA is TGTGCCAGCAGCTTGAGGGGGGCGGGTAAACTGTTTTTT. The full variable domain, its missing parts supplied by reference TRBV5-8 and TRBJ1-4, is EAGVTQSPTHLIKTRGQQATLRCSPISGHTSVYWYQQALGLGLQFLLWYDEGEERNRGNFPPRFSGRQFPNYSSELNVNALELEDSALYLCASSLRGAGKLFFGSGTQLSVL.

The chain uses TRBV4-2 and TRBJ2-7; TRBD2 is a possible D gene (5 bases). Germline CDR1 is LGHNA and CDR2 is YNFKEQ. The CDR3 has 15 residues. Trimming stripped 0 bases from V and 0 bases from J, with 9 bases between. The CDR3 DNA reads as TGTGCCAGCAGCCAAGAATCGGGGAGCTCCTACGAGCAGTACTTC. Translating gives CASSQESGSSYEQYF.

This chain uses TRBV6-1 with TRBJ2-2; 10 bases are a match to TRBD1. With V trimmed by 4 bases and J by 1 base, 3 bases remained unmatched. Germline values: CDR1 MNHNS, CDR2 SASEGT. The CDR3 runs 16 residues. The CDR3 loop is CASSGGQGLNTGELFF. DNA of the CDR3: TGTGCCAGCAGTGGGGGACAGGGGTTGAACACCGGGGAGCTGTTTTTT.

The chain joins TRBV7-2 to TRBJ1-1, with D uncertain. CDR1 is SGHTA and CDR2 is FQGNSA in the germline V gene. Trimming pared 1 base from V and 1 base from J, leaving 7 bases between. This CDR3 comprises 14 residues. The CDR3 DNA reads TGTGCCAGCAGCTTAGTTTCTGGGAACACTGAAGCTTTCTTT. Protein product: CASSLVSGNTEAFF.

V and J are TRBV3-1 (or the pseudogene TRBV3-2) and TRBJ1-1; 7 bases are a match to TRBD1. The CDR3 runs to 15 residues. Unmatched junction bases numbered 13, after V lost 5 bases and J lost 7 bases. The germline V gene encodes CDR1 LGHDT and CDR2 YNNKEL (reference sequence). The CDR3 spells CASSSIPGQRLEAFF. DNA of the CDR3: TGTGCCAGCAGCTCCATTCCGGGACAGAGACTTGAAGCTTTCTTT.

The chain is built from TRBV4-3 and TRBJ1-2, with D unclear. V was pared by 4 bases and J by 7 bases, with 13 bases between. The CDR3 runs to 13 residues. CDR1 is LGHNA and CDR2 is YSLEER in the germline V gene. CDR3 DNA sequence: TGCGCCAGCAGCCCCTCAGTCGCTAGTGGCTACACCTTC. Its protein product is CASSPSVASGYTF.

The J gene is TRBJ1-2, the V gene TRBV2; D unresolved. The ends were cut back, 5 bases at V and 1 base at J, with 5 bases in the middle. Germline assignment: CDR1 SNHLY and CDR2 FYNNEI. CDR3 length: 12 residues. CDR3 nucleotide sequence: TGTGCCAGCAGTTACAGTAACTATGGCTACACCTTC. It translates to CASSYSNYGYTF.

This chain links TRBV19 with TRBJ2-3, with D possibly matching TRBD2 (6 bases). The V gene lost 4 bases and the J gene lost 2 bases, with 13 bases spanning the gap. The CDR3 is 15 residues long. Germline V gene sequence: CDR1 LNHDA, CDR2 SQIVND (reference sequence). The DNA of the CDR3 is TGTGCCAGTAGTAAAGCGGCGGGGACCACAGATACGCAGTATTTT. Its translation: CASSKAAGTTDTQYF.

This chain links TRBV5-6 with TRBJ2-2; D uncertain. The CDR3 runs to 13 residues. CDR1 is SGHDT and CDR2 is YYEEEE in the germline V gene. Trimming pared 0 bases from V and 5 bases from J, leaving 5 bases between. This chain's CDR3 is CASSLGLTGELFF. The CDR3 bases are TGTGCCAGCAGCTTGGGTTTGACCGGGGAGCTGTTTTTT.

The chain couples TRBV5-1 to TRBJ1-6, with 10 bases fitting TRBD1. CDR3 size: 16 residues. Germline loops: CDR1 SGHRS, CDR2 YFSETQ. With V trimmed by 3 bases and J by 7 bases, 7 bases remained unmatched. The CDR3 sequence: CASSSLDRGSNSPLHF. The CDR3 DNA reads TGCGCCAGCAGCTCATTGGACAGGGGGTCAAATTCACCCCTCCACTTT.

This sequence joins TRBV7-2 and TRBJ2-7; 8 bases match TRBD1. V dropped 3 bases and J dropped 4; count of bases not matched to a gene: 8. Germline CDR1 reads SGHTA; CDR2 reads FQGNSA. This CDR3 is built from 15 residues. In DNA, the CDR3 is TGTGCCAGCAGCTTTATGCCGGACAGGGTATACGAGCAGTACTTC. It yields the protein CASSFMPDRVYEQYF.

This clone occurred once. The rearrangement joins TRBV7-9 to TRBJ1-6; D not certain. The ends were cut back, 4 bases at V and 6 bases at J, with 13 bases in the middle. The CDR3 contains 15 residues. Looked up from germline, CDR1 is SEHNR and CDR2 is FQNEAQ (reference sequence). CDR3 sequence (DNA): TGTGCCAGCAGCTCCTCCGGGGTTGCTAATTCACCCCTCCACTTT. Its protein is CASSSSGVANSPLHF. Based on the CDR3 plus reference TRBV7-9 and TRBJ1-6, the full variable domain is DTGVSQNPRHKITKRGQNVTFRCDPISEHNRLYWYRQTLGQGPEFLTYFQNEAQLEKSRLLSDRFSAERPKGSFSTLEIQRTEQGDSAMYLCASSSSGVANSPLHFGNGTRLTVT.

The rearrangement links TRBV30 to TRBJ1-1; D is perhaps TRBD1 (5 bases). This CDR3 region has 14 residues. Germline-derived CDR1 and CDR2 are GTSNPN and SVGIG (reference sequence). The ends were cut back, 0 bases at V and 5 bases at J, with 13 bases in the middle. The CDR3 DNA reads TGTGCCTGGAGTGTACTCGGGGGAAGGACTGAAGCTTTCTTT. Its translation is CAWSVLGGRTEAFF.

DNA of the CDR3: TGTGCCAGTAGCTCCCGGGGACAGGGGGTTGAAGCTTTCTTT. As protein: CASSSRGQGVEAFF. The V and J genes are TRBV19 and TRBJ1-1, with TRBD1 matching over 11 bases. Unmatched junction bases numbered 7, after V lost 6 bases and J lost 7 bases. This CDR3 is built from 14 residues. Germline V CDR1 and CDR2: LNHDA, SQIVND (reference sequence). The full variable domain, in which reference TRBV19 and TRBJ1-1 provide the parts outside the CDR3, is DGGITQSPKYLFRKEGQNVTLSCEQNLNHDAMYWYRQDPGQGLRLIYYSQIVNDFQKGDIAEGYSVSREKKESFPLTVTSAQKNPTAFYLCASSSRGQGVEAFFGQGTRLTVV.

V usage is TRBV7-9 and J usage is TRBJ2-1, with D perhaps TRBD2 (6 bases). The CDR3 spans 19 residues. From germline, CDR1 is SEHNR and CDR2 FQNEAQ (reference sequence). V lost 2 bases to trimming and J lost 3 bases, with 23 bases between them. CDR3 in DNA: TGTGCCAGCAGCTTACAAGTTCTTGCGTTCGGAGGGATCTACAATGAGCAGTTCTTC. Encoded protein: CASSLQVLAFGGIYNEQFF.